Detailed here is one T cell receptor beta chain. This entry is derived from a study of blood T cell repertoires in COVID-19. In the study overall: COVID-19 samples, acute and convalescent, were from the United States, Italy and Spain. Sources were T cells, B-cell-depleted T cells, or PBMCs; the material itself was cDNA or gDNA.

Original handling: By means of reference gene primer amplification, nucleated cell counts were estimated. TCRdb's copy holds only in-frame clones and misses some; the assay was immunoSEQ multiplex PCR. The V and J calls and clone size are taken from that table; D and trimming were inferred from the DNA. This sample yields about 190,000 clones, of which about nine tenths are seen a single time; around 7% belongs to the top ten. The germline CDR1 and CDR2 sequences are SGDLS and YYNGEE. The CDR3 has 15 amino acids. V lost 4 bases, J lost 3 bases, and 4 bases stayed unmatched. The sequencing sample was made of peripheral blood. The chain recombines TRBV9 with TRBJ2-3, with 11 bases lining up with TRBD2. The TCR was taken from a man between 35 and 55 years old with acute or convalescent COVID-19. The CDR3 is CASSLTSGGTDTQYF. The CDR3 coding sequence is TGTGCCAGCAGCCTCACTAGCGGGGGAACAGATACGCAGTATTTT.